This TCR beta chain was recovered during a study of CD8 T cells in ankylosing spondylitis. General study results and limits: In peripheral blood, disease-linked CD8+ clones occurred at relatively low frequencies. Researchers reportedly found disease-linked clones significantly enriched in matched ankylosing spondylitis synovial fluid. Characteristic, it appeared, of ankylosing spondylitis blood was a TCR beta motif of roughly eight highly homologous variants. Some of the motif variants had earlier been found in reactive arthritis patients' fluid and blood.

This clonotype was seen a few times. Its specificity is not known. A quantitative 5'-RACE method, one with molecular barcodes, was used to make TCR beta libraries. One entry per CDR3 protein results from TCRdb running MiXCR on the 5' RACE reads. Of a few hundred thousand distinct CDR3 sequences in the sample, approximately 8.2% are singletons; the top ten hold more than 12%. CDR1 SGHTA and CDR2 FQGNSA come from the germline V gene. CDR3 size: 15 residues. V lost 1 base and J lost 5, with 14 bases in between. This clonotype originated in a male donor with ankylosing spondylitis. The sequenced sample consisted of blood, either unsorted or a sorted T cell fraction (not recorded which). V is TRBV7-2 and J is TRBJ2-5, with a possible D match to TRBD1 (6 bases). The CDR3: CASSLDHSRGETQYF. CDR3 nucleotides: TGTGCCAGCAGCTTAGATCACTCAAGGGGGGAGACCCAGTACTTC.